This T cell receptor beta chain was obtained from a study of T cell responses to AZD1222 COVID-19 vaccine. Study-wide points: Only five or six AZD1222 recipients tested seropositive at baseline.

Regarding this clone: The antigen remains unidentified.

Germline V lookup: CDR1 SGHRS, CDR2 YFSETQ. V dropped 3 bases and J dropped 0; count of bases not matched to a gene: 5. CDR3 length equals 15 residues. Profiled with immunoSEQ multiplex PCR; TCRdb holds only in-frame clones, not every one. The sample contains around 150,000 clones, 90% of which appear only once. The input for sequencing was peripheral blood, taken 28 days after the second AZD1222 dose. This clonotype was sampled from an adult who received the AZD1222 COVID-19 vaccine. The chain has TRBV5-1 and TRBJ1-1; the match to TRBD1 covers 7 bases. The CDR3 nucleotides read TGCGCCAGCAGCTCGGACAGGACATTGAACACTGAAGCTTTCTTT. The encoded protein is CASSSDRTLNTEAFF.